These 9 T cell receptor beta chains originate from one sample sequenced in a study of CD8+ T cells in alopecia areata. As the sequencing template, cDNA was produced by extracting RNA and reverse transcribing it. TCRdb's table, derived via immunoSEQ multiplex PCR, lists solely in-frame clones and lacks some. This sample carries 95,000 to 120,000 clones, roughly three fifths of them seen once, and the ten largest clones take 3% to 3.5%. The treatment was: oral pan-JAK inhibitor, 5-10 mg twice daily. The source was CD4+ T cells sorted from blood, collected at week 24, from a patient treated with tofacitinib. The receptors here all came from a human donor with alopecia areata.

The rearrangement links TRBV6-6 to TRBJ2-3; 8 positions match TRBD2. V trimming: 10 bases; J trimming: 5 bases; junction bases outside the gene matches: 11. The CDR3 spans 14 residues. Germline assignment: CDR1 MNHNY and CDR2 SVGAGI (reference sequence). In DNA, the CDR3 is TGTGCCACTTCGGGGGGGTTCCCACAAGATACGCAGTATTTT. Encoded protein: CATSGGFPQDTQYF.

This clone was found a few times. V usage is TRBV29-1 and J usage is TRBJ1-2; D gene unclear. Germline CDR1 is SQVTM and CDR2 is ANQGSEA. The CDR3 is 12 amino acids. V gave up 7 bases and J gave up 8 bases, with 17 bases separating them. CDR3 DNA sequence: TGCAGCGCGGGCGTCGGGTTAGGCGGCTACACCTTC. This gives the protein CSAGVGLGGYTF. The full variable domain, completed using reference TRBV29-1 and TRBJ1-2, is SAVISQKPSRDICQRGTSLTIQCQVDSQVTMMFWYRQQPGQSLTLIATANQGSEATYESGFVIDKFPISRPNLTFSTLTVSNMSPEDSSIYLCSAGVGLGGYTFGSGTRLTVV.

V is TRBV9 and J is TRBJ2-2, with D perhaps matching TRBD1 or TRBD2 (6 bases each). V lost 4 bases and J lost 2, with 9 bases in between. The CDR3 consists of 14 residues. The germline V gene encodes CDR1 SGDLS and CDR2 YYNGEE. CDR3 sequence reads: CASSRGPNTGELFF. The CDR3 DNA sequence: TGTGCCAGCAGCCGGGGGCCAAACACCGGGGAGCTGTTTTTT.

The CDR3 region has the DNA TGTGCCTGGGGGACAGGGGAAAACTATGGCTACACCTTC. Its protein is CAWGTGENYGYTF. J is TRBJ1-2 and V is TRBV30; 10 bases align to TRBD1. The CDR3 has 13 amino acids. The V gene's germline CDR1 is GTSNPN and CDR2 SVGIG (reference sequence). The V and J ends lost 5 bases and 2 bases, in that order; junction bases with no gene match: 2.

The rearrangement links TRBV5-1 to TRBJ1-6, with D perhaps matching TRBD1 (5 bases). Germline CDR1 reads SGHRS; CDR2 reads YFSETQ. This CDR3 spans 14 amino acids. V gave up 4 bases and J gave up 12 bases, with 17 bases separating them. The CDR3 DNA reads as TGCGCCAGCAGCCCACTCCCCGGGACCGAACCCCTCCACTTT. Its translation is CASSPLPGTEPLHF.

The CDR3 protein is CASSQWDGGGLDGETQYF. CDR3 nucleotide sequence: TGCGCCAGCAGTCAATGGGACGGAGGGGGCTTGGATGGAGAGACCCAGTACTTC. This sequence joins TRBV23-1 and TRBJ2-5, with a possible D match to TRBD1 (7 bases). Being an ORF, TRBV23-1 has a function that is uncertain. The V end lost 1 base, the J end lost 4 bases, and 22 bases lay between the germline ends. This CDR3 has 18 residues.

The V call is TRBV30, the J call TRBJ1-5; D gene uncertain. CDR3 length: 13 amino acids. Germline lookup yields CDR1 GTSNPN and CDR2 SVGIG (reference sequence). V lost 6 bases and J 3 bases, leaving 12 bases between the germline ends. CDR3: CACTTETNQPQHF. The CDR3 DNA sequence: TGTGCCTGCACTACAGAGACCAATCAGCCCCAGCATTTT.

This clone was counted only a few times. The chain uses TRBV30 and TRBJ2-4; 8 bases fit TRBD1. V shed 4 bases and J 5 bases; nucleotides not matched to a gene: 4. This CDR3 is built from 13 residues. Germline CDR1 GTSNPN, CDR2 SVGIG (reference sequence). The CDR3 DNA sequence: TGTGCCTGGACAGGGGGCTTTGAAAACATTCAGTACTTC. Its translation: CAWTGGFENIQYF.

This clone was seen a few times. The V call is TRBV4-3, the J call TRBJ1-2; possibly TRBD1 for D (5 bases). Germline V gene lookup returns CDR1 LGHNA and CDR2 YSLEER. The CDR3 is 17 residues long. V shed 0 bases and J shed 5 bases, with 19 bases lying between them. DNA of the CDR3: TGCGCCAGCAGCCAAGATTCAGGGAACTCACACCGATATGGCTACACCTTC. Protein product: CASSQDSGNSHRYGYTF.